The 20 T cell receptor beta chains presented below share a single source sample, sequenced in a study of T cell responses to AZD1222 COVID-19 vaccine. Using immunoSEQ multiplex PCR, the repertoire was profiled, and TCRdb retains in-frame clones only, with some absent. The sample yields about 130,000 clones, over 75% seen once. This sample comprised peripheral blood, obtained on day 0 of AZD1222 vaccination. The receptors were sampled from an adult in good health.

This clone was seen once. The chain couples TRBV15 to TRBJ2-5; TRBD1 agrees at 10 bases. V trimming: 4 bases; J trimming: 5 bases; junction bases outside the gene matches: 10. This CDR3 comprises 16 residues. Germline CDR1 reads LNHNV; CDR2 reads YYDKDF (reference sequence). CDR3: CATSIRRTGGLETQYF. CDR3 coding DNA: TGTGCCACCAGCATACGCAGGACAGGGGGTTTGGAGACCCAGTACTTC. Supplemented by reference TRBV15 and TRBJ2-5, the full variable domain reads DAMVIQNPRYQVTQFGKPVTLSCSQTLNHNVMYWYQQKSSQAPKLLFHYYDKDFNNEADTPDNFQSRRPNTSFCFLDIRSPGLGDTAMYLCATSIRRTGGLETQYFGPGTRLLVL.

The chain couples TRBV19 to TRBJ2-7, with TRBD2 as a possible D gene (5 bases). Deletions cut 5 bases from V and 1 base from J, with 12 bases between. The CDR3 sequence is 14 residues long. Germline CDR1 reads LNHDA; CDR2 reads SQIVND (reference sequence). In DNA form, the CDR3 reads TGTGCCAGTAGTTTAGCCTCGGGGTCCTACGAGCAGTACTTC. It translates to CASSLASGSYEQYF.

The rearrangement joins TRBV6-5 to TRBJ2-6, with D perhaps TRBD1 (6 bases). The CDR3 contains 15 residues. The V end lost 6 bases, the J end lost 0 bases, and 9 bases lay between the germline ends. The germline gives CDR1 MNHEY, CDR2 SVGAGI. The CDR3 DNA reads TGTGCCAGCAGGAGGGGGAACTCTGGGGCCAACGTCCTGACTTTC. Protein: CASRRGNSGANVLTF.

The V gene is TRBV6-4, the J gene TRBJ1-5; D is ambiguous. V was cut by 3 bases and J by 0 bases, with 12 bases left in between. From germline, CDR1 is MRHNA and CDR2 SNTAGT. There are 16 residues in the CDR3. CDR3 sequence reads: CASSDLQDYSNQPQHF. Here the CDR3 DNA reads TGTGCCAGCAGTGATCTGCAAGACTATAGCAATCAGCCCCAGCATTTT.

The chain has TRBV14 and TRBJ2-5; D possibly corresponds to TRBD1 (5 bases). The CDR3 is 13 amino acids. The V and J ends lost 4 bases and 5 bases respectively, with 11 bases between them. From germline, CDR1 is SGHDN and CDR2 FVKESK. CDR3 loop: CASSRQIRETQYF. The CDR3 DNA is TGTGCCAGCAGCCGACAGATAAGGGAGACCCAGTACTTC.

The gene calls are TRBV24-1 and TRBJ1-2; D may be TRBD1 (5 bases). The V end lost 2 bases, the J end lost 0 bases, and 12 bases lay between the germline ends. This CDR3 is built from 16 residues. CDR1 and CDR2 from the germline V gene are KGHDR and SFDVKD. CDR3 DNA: TGTGCCACCAGTGATTCCGACAGAATTACTAACTATGGCTACACCTTC. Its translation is CATSDSDRITNYGYTF.

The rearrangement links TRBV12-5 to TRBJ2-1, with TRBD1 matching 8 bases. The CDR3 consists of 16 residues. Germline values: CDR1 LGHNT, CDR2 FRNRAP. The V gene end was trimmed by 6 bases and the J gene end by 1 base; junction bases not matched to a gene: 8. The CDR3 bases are TGTGCTAGTGGGCCCGGGACAGGTCCTTCCTACAATGAGCAGTTCTTC. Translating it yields CASGPGTGPSYNEQFF.

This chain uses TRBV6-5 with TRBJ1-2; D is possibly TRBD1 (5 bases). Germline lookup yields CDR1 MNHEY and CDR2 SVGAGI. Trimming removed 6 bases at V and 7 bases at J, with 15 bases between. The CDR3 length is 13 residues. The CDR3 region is CASRPTGQSGYTF. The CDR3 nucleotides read TGTGCCAGCAGACCGACCGGACAATCTGGCTACACCTTC.

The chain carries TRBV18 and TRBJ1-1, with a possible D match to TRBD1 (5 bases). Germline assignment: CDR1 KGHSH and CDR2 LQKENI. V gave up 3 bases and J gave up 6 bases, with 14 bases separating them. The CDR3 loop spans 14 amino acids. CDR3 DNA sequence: TGTGCCAGCTCACCGCGACAGACCTCCGCTGAAGCTTTCTTT. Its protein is CASSPRQTSAEAFF.

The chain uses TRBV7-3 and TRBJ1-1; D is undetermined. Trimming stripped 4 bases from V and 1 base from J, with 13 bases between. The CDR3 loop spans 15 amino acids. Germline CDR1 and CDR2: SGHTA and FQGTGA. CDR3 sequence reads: CASSSHGQENTEAFF. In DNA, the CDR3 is TGTGCCAGCAGCTCTCATGGGCAGGAGAACACTGAAGCTTTCTTT.

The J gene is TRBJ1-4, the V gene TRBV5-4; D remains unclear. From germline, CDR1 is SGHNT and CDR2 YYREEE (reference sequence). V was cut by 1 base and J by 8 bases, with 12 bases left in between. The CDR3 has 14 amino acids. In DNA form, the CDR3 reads TGTGCCAGCAGCTTGAATACTGGATCGGAAAAACTGTTTTTT. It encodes CASSLNTGSEKLFF.

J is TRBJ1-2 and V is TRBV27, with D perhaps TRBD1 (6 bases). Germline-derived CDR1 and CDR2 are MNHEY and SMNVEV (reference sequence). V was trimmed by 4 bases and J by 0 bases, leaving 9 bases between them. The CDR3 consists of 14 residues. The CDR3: CASSSGVTNYGYTF. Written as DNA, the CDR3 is TGTGCCAGCAGTTCAGGGGTAACTAACTATGGCTACACCTTC.

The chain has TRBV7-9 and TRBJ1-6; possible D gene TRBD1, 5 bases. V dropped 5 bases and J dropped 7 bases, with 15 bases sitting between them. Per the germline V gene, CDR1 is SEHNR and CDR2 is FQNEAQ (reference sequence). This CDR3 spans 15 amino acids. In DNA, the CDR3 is TGTGCCAGCAGCACGACAGTTTTTACCAATTCACCCCTCCACTTT. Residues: CASSTTVFTNSPLHF. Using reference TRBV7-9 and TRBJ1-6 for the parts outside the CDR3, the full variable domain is DTGVSQNPRHKITKRGQNVTFRCDPISEHNRLYWYRQTLGQGPEFLTYFQNEAQLEKSRLLSDRFSAERPKGSFSTLEIQRTEQGDSAMYLCASSTTVFTNSPLHFGNGTRLTVT.

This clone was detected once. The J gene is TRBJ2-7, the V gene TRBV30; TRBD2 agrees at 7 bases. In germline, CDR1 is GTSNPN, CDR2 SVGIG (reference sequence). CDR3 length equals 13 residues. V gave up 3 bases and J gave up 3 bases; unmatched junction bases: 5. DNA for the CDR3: TGTGCCTGGAGCGCGGGACTATTCTACGAGCAGTACTTC. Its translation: CAWSAGLFYEQYF.

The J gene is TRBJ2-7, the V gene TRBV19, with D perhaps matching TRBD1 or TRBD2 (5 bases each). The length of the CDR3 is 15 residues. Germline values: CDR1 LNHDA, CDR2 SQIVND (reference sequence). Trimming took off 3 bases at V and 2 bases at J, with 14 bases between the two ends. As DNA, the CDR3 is TGTGCCAGTAGTATGGCCGGGACCGATACCTACGAGCAGTACTTC. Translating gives CASSMAGTDTYEQYF.

The CDR3 loop reads CAWSGGNHQPQHF. As DNA, the CDR3 is TGTGCCTGGAGTGGGGGGAATCACCAGCCCCAGCATTTT. The chain couples TRBV30 to TRBJ1-5; the D gene is possibly TRBD1 (5 bases). CDR1 is GTSNPN, CDR2 SVGIG, per germline (reference sequence). This CDR3 contains 13 residues. The V end lost 1 base, the J end lost 7 bases, and 11 bases lay between the germline ends.

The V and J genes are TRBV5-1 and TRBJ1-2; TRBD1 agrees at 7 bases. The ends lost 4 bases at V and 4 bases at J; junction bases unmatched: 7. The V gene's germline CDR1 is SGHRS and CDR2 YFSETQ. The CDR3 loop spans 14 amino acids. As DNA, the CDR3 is TGCGCCAGCAGCCCAGGGGGGGCAAGCTATGGCTACACCTTC. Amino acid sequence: CASSPGGASYGYTF.

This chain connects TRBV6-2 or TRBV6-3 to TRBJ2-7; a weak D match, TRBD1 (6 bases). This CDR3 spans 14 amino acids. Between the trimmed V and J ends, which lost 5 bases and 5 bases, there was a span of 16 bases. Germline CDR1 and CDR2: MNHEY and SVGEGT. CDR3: CASSTTGPRDEQYF. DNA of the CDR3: TGTGCCAGCAGTACCACAGGGCCGCGGGACGAGCAGTACTTC.

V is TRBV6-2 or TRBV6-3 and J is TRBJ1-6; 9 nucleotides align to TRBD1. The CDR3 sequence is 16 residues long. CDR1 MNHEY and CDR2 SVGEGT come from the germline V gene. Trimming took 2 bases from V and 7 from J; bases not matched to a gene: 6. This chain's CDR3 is CASSYPHRGRNSPLHF. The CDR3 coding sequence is TGTGCCAGCAGTTACCCCCACAGGGGGCGGAATTCACCCCTCCACTTT.

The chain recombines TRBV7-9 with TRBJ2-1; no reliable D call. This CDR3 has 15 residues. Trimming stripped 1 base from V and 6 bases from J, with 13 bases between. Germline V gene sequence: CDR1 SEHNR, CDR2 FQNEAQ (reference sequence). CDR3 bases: TGTGCCAGCAGCTTAGGGTACCCGGCTGGCAATGAGCAGTTCTTC. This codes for CASSLGYPAGNEQFF.